Listed here are 8 T cell receptor beta chains from one sample, sequenced in a study of CD8 T cells in Susac syndrome. It was with random hexamers that about 0.45 to 1 ug RNA was reverse transcribed. TCRdb reanalysed the immunoSEQ multiplex PCR reads using MiXCR and keeps one entry per CDR3 protein. Among fewer than 80,000 distinct CDR3 sequences listed, around 93% were seen once. Sequencing was performed on CD8+ T cells from PBMCs. The receptors here all came from a human donor in good health.

CDR3 nucleotide sequence: TGTGCCAGCAGCTTAGAGCGCCATAACACCGGGGAGCTGTTTTTT. Amino acids: CASSLERHNTGELFF. This chain links TRBV7-9 with TRBJ2-2; D unclear. V lost 1 base to trimming and J lost 2 bases, with 8 bases between them. Germline V gene data show CDR1 as SEHNR and CDR2 as FQNEAQ (reference sequence). This CDR3 is 15 amino acids long.

A single count supports this clonotype. This chain links TRBV3-1 with TRBJ1-6, with 11 bases that match TRBD1. The CDR3 is made up of 15 amino acids. Trimming took 4 bases from V and 10 from J; bases not matched to a gene: 6. From germline, CDR1 is LGHDT and CDR2 YNNKEL (reference sequence). CDR3 residues: CASSPHGQGASPLHF. In DNA, the CDR3 is TGTGCCAGCAGCCCACACGGACAGGGGGCATCACCCCTCCACTTT.

The J gene is TRBJ2-5, the V gene TRBV28, with D possibly TRBD1 on 6 matching bases. Per the germline V gene, CDR1 is MDHEN and CDR2 is SYDVKM. The CDR3 consists of 14 residues. The V gene lost 5 bases and the J gene lost 3 bases, with 13 bases spanning the gap. The CDR3 region has the DNA TGTGCCAGCAGTCCCAAACAGGGAGAAGAGACCCAGTACTTC. Amino acids: CASSPKQGEETQYF.

This chain links TRBV5-1 with TRBJ2-5; D is perhaps TRBD1 (5 bases). The V gene's germline CDR1 is SGHRS and CDR2 YFSETQ. The V end was cut by 0 bases, the J end by 1 base, with 10 bases between. There are 15 residues in the CDR3. The CDR3 DNA sequence: TGCGCCAGCAGCTTGGTATTGCAGGGCCAAGAGACCCAGTACTTC. This gives the protein CASSLVLQGQETQYF. The whole variable domain, remainder taken from reference TRBV5-1 and TRBJ2-5, is KAGVTQTPRYLIKTRGQQVTLSCSPISGHRSVSWYQQTPGQGLQFLFEYFSETQRNKGNFPGRFSGRQFSNSRSEMNVSTLELGDSALYLCASSLVLQGQETQYFGPGTRLLVL.

This chain uses TRBV13 with TRBJ2-7; D is perhaps TRBD2 (6 bases). V was cut by 7 bases and J by 5 bases, with 12 bases left in between. CDR1 and CDR2 from the germline V gene are PRHDT and FYEKMQ (reference sequence). The CDR3 runs to 12 residues. The CDR3, as DNA: TGTGCCAGCAACTATGGAGGGGACGAGCAGTACTTC. Amino acid sequence: CASNYGGDEQYF. Supplemented by reference TRBV13 and TRBJ2-7, the full variable domain reads AAGVIQSPRHLIKEKRETATLKCYPIPRHDTVYWYQQGPGQDPQFLISFYEKMQSDKGSIPDRFSAQQFSDYHSELNMSSLELGDSALYFCASNYGGDEQYFGPGTRLTVT.

The V and J genes are TRBV9 and TRBJ2-2; 7 positions match TRBD2. This CDR3 is 16 amino acids long. Germline V gene sequence: CDR1 SGDLS, CDR2 YYNGEE. V gave up 4 bases and J gave up 5 bases; unmatched junction bases: 11. This CDR3 is CASSPRVSGLTGELFF. The CDR3 DNA reads as TGTGCCAGCAGCCCTCGAGTTAGCGGGTTGACCGGGGAGCTGTTTTTT.

The rearrangement joins TRBV11-2 to TRBJ2-5, with D maybe TRBD2 (5 bases). The germline gives CDR1 SGHAT, CDR2 FQNNGV. CDR3 length: 14 residues. V lost 4 bases, J lost 1 base, and 10 bases lay in between. The CDR3 region is CASSSSSRQETQYF. The CDR3 nucleotides read TGTGCCAGCAGCTCATCTAGCCGCCAAGAGACCCAGTACTTC.

J is TRBJ1-1 and V is TRBV5-1; D not certain. The CDR3 length is 13 residues. In germline, CDR1 is SGHRS, CDR2 YFSETQ. V lost 5 bases, J lost 6 bases, and 14 bases lay in between. The CDR3 DNA is TGCGCCAGCAGTCTAGCGGGGATCTCTGAAGCTTTCTTT. Its translation: CASSLAGISEAFF.